The TCR beta chain under discussion was sequenced for a study of OX40 agonist ivuxolimab in advanced cancers. A remark on this clone: In the same sample, other DNA sequences code for this CDR3.

From germline, CDR1 is SGHRS and CDR2 YFSETQ. Deletions cut 0 bases from V and 3 bases from J, with 7 bases between. CDR3 length: 13 amino acids. The protocol was immunoSEQ multiplex PCR, while the TCRdb copy is restricted to in-frame clones and leaves out a portion. This table holds some 90,000 clones, approximately 91% found once. This TCR came from an adult with an advanced solid tumor such as melanoma, head and neck, liver or kidney cancer. This chain links TRBV5-1 with TRBJ2-7; D ambiguous. Here the sequenced sample was CD4+ or CD8+ T cells sorted from blood, taken in a trial of the OX40 agonist ivuxolimab. The CDR3 sequence is CASSLGGNYEQYF. The CDR3 DNA reads as TGCGCCAGCAGCTTGGGGGGAAACTACGAGCAGTACTTC.